A selection of T cell receptor beta chains follows, all from one sample in a study of blood T cell repertoires in COVID-19. This table comes from immunoSEQ multiplex PCR, and its TCRdb copy is limited to in-frame clones, with some not included. The table lists some 70,000 clones, 80% of them singletons, with less than 15% in the top ten. Sequencing was done on a sample of peripheral blood. The receptors derive from a human donor in a cohort sampled during active COVID-19. Each CDR3 is given with its conserved first and last residue. A D gene is named only where the DNA matches it firmly. Expanded clones are given a class, and other clones once, few, many or no size at all.

TRBJ1-2	TRBD1	TRBV24-1	-	CATSDWDRGYGYTF	TGTGCCACCAGTGATTGGGACAGGGGCTATGGCTACACCTTC
TRBJ2-7	-	TRBV12-3/TRBV12-4	few	CASRHSGSYEQYF	TGTGCCAGCAGACATTCCGGGAGCTACGAGCAGTACTTC
TRBJ2-7	-	TRBV28	many	CASSSRRDRYYF	TGTGCCAGCAGTTCCCGACGAGACAGGTATTACTTC
TRBJ1-6	-	TRBV6-6	-	CASSYGGGNSPLHF	TGTGCCAGCAGTTACGGGGGCGGGAATTCACCCCTCCACTTT
TRBJ1-5	TRBD1	TRBV5-5	-	CASSLAQGASNQPQHF	TGTGCCAGCAGCTTGGCGCAGGGGGCTAGCAATCAGCCCCAGCATTTT
TRBJ2-2	TRBD2	TRBV7-2	-	CASSQPSSGRTGELFF	TGTGCCAGCAGCCAACCTTCTAGCGGGAGAACCGGGGAGCTGTTTTTT
TRBJ2-5	TRBD2	TRBV19	-	CASSGSGQETQYF	TGTGCCAGTAGTGGTAGCGGGCAAGAGACCCAGTACTTC
TRBJ2-3	-	TRBV9	-	CASSITQGADTQYF	TGTGCCAGCAGCATAACCCAAGGAGCAGATACGCAGTATTTT
TRBJ1-1	-	TRBV9	-	CASNNPPGGEAFF	TGTGCCAGCAACAATCCACCGGGGGGGGAAGCTTTCTTT
TRBJ2-2	-	TRBV7-8	-	CASSFAAATGELFF	TGTGCCAGCAGCTTCGCGGCGGCCACTGGGGAGCTGTTTTTT
TRBJ1-2	-	TRBV30	few	CAWSQVNYGYTF	TGTGCCTGGAGCCAGGTTAACTATGGCTACACCTTC
TRBJ2-1	TRBD1	TRBV7-2	-	CASSFAGTGGFFEQFF	TGTGCCAGCAGCTTCGCCGGGACAGGGGGCTTTTTTGAGCAGTTCTTC
TRBJ2-5	TRBD2	TRBV7-2	-	CASSLGLAGVRAETQYF	TGTGCCAGCAGCTTGGGACTAGCGGGAGTAAGGGCAGAGACCCAGTACTTC
TRBJ1-1	-	TRBV19	few	CASSIDREAEAFF	TGTGCCAGTAGTATAGATCGGGAGGCAGAAGCTTTCTTT
TRBJ1-2	TRBD1	TRBV9	-	CASSVAGTGDYGYTF	TGTGCCAGCAGCGTAGCCGGGACAGGTGACTATGGCTACACCTTC
TRBJ2-6	-	TRBV29-1	-	CSVGAAGSGANVLTF	TGCAGCGTTGGGGCCGCAGGTTCTGGGGCCAACGTCCTGACTTTC
TRBJ1-4	-	TRBV19	-	CASSITGWETNEKLFF	TGTGCCAGTAGTATAACAGGCTGGGAAACTAATGAAAAACTGTTTTTT
TRBJ1-5	-	TRBV11-2	-	CASSPGGFNQPQHF	TGTGCCAGCAGCCCCGGAGGTTTTAATCAGCCCCAGCATTTT
TRBJ1-2	-	TRBV15	few	CATSRADSSFYGYTF	TGTGCCACCAGCAGGGCAGACAGTTCGTTCTATGGCTACACCTTC
TRBJ1-4	-	TRBV5-8	-	CASSQREGRANEKLFF	TGTGCCAGCAGCCAACGAGAAGGGAGAGCTAATGAAAAACTGTTTTTT
TRBJ1-6	-	TRBV7-2	once	CASSSRVGRGSPLHF	TGTGCCAGCAGCTCCAGAGTGGGGAGAGGTTCACCCCTCCACTTT
TRBJ1-4	TRBD1	TRBV7-2	-	CASSQTGNREKLFF	TGTGCCAGCAGCCAGACAGGGAATCGGGAAAAACTGTTTTTT
TRBJ2-1	-	TRBV9	-	CASSPRRIQGNEQFF	TGTGCCAGCAGCCCACGACGGATCCAGGGAAATGAGCAGTTCTTC
TRBJ2-1	TRBD2	TRBV7-2	-	CASSFGTSALYNEQFF	TGTGCCAGCAGCTTTGGAACTAGCGCGCTTTACAATGAGCAGTTCTTC
TRBJ2-7	-	TRBV7-8	-	CASSPIWAGEQYF	TGTGCCAGCAGCCCCATTTGGGCAGGCGAGCAGTACTTC
TRBJ1-3	TRBD1	TRBV19	-	CASTRDRSSSGNTIYF	TGTGCCAGTACCCGGGACAGGTCGAGCTCTGGAAACACCATATATTTT
TRBJ1-1	TRBD1	TRBV12-3/TRBV12-4	-	CASRPQGPTEAFF	TGTGCCAGCAGACCACAGGGGCCCACTGAAGCTTTCTTT
TRBJ1-1	-	TRBV2	-	CASKGRVVNTEAFF	TGTGCCAGCAAGGGGAGGGTGGTGAACACTGAAGCTTTCTTT
TRBJ1-2	TRBD1	TRBV10-3	-	CAISDADRGYYGYTF	TGTGCCATCAGTGATGCGGACAGGGGGTACTATGGCTACACCTTC
TRBJ2-5	-	TRBV5-4	-	CASSLGRAGLQETQYF	TGTGCCAGCAGCTTAGGAAGGGCGGGACTCCAAGAGACCCAGTACTTC
TRBJ1-2	TRBD1	TRBV5-1	-	CASSKDRVTNYGYTF	TGCGCCAGCAGCAAAGACAGGGTGACTAACTATGGCTACACCTTC
TRBJ1-1	-	TRBV19	-	CATIPRAGRSDTEAFF	TGTGCCACTATCCCCCGTGCTGGGAGGTCGGACACTGAAGCTTTCTTT
TRBJ1-6	-	TRBV7-9	-	CASSLRDIVNF	TGTGCCAGCAGCTTACGGGACATTGTTAACTTT
TRBJ2-7	TRBD1	TRBV6-5	-	CASRRGGQGAYEQYF	TGTGCCAGCAGGCGGGGGGGACAGGGGGCCTACGAGCAGTACTTC
TRBJ1-2	TRBD1	TRBV19	-	CASGMTGFYGYTF	TGTGCCAGTGGAATGACAGGGTTCTATGGCTACACCTTC
TRBJ2-3	TRBD1	TRBV18	-	CASSPPGTGNTDTQYF	TGTGCCAGCTCACCCCCCGGGACAGGGAACACAGATACGCAGTATTTT